Below are 32 T cell receptor beta chains sequenced from a single sample in a study of kidney transplant recipient with SARS-CoV-2 infection. TCRdb independently ran MiXCR on the reads; one entry per CDR3 protein. This table holds under 300,000 distinct CDR3 sequences, 25% to 30% found once. Sequenced material: a blood sample, taken at baseline and on roughly day 110 from a kidney transplant recipient. The receptors here all came from a male patient aged 30 to 39 who had COVID-19 and was a kidney transplant recipient. These T cells may partly come from the graft donor.

As to this clonotype: A much larger clone sits a single nucleotide away, making a read error possible. The chain carries TRBV6-5 and TRBJ1-1, with TRBD1 matching 8 bases. Looked up from germline, CDR1 is MNHEY and CDR2 is SVGAGI. Trimming took 6 bases from V and 6 from J; bases not matched to a gene: 6. The CDR3 length is 13 residues. This CDR3 is CASRRQGTPEAFF. DNA of the CDR3: TGTGCCAGCAGGCGACAGGGGACTCCTGAAGCTTTCTTT.

This clonotype was seen only a few times. The chain combines TRBV5-1 with TRBJ2-5, with D possibly TRBD1 on 5 matching bases. The V end was cut by 4 bases, the J end by 3 bases, with 16 bases between. Per germline, CDR1 SGHRS and CDR2 YFSETQ. This CDR3 region has 15 residues. In nucleotides, the CDR3 is TGCGCCAGCAGCCTCGCTCCCGACAGTGAAGAGACCCAGTACTTC. It is translated as CASSLAPDSEETQYF.

For this clonotype: This sequence may be a read error, since a much larger clone differs from it by one base. The CDR3 spells CASNRQGSDQPQHF. Written as DNA, the CDR3 is TGTGCCAGCAATCGACAGGGTTCGGATCAGCCCCAGCATTTT. This chain joins TRBV2 and TRBJ1-5, with 7 bases fitting TRBD1. V lost 7 bases and J lost 5; bases outside the gene matches: 8. The CDR3 is made up of 14 amino acids. CDR1 is SNHLY and CDR2 is FYNNEI in the germline V gene.

For this clonotype: Being one base from a much bigger clone, this may be a read error. In nucleotides, the CDR3 is TGTACCACCACACGGGACAGACAATCCTACGAGCAGTACTTC. It translates to CTTTRDRQSYEQYF. The genes are TRBV2 and TRBJ2-4, with TRBD1 matching 7 bases. The J call is in doubt because the DNA end fits TRBJ2-7 better. CDR3 length: 14 residues. Germline V lookup: CDR1 SNHLY, CDR2 FYNNEI.

This clonotype showed up many times. The V and J genes are TRBV13 and TRBJ1-3, with D hard to call. Trimming took 5 bases from V and 4 from J, leaving 15 bases between them. Germline V CDR1 and CDR2: PRHDT, FYEKMQ (reference sequence). This CDR3 comprises 15 residues. The CDR3 nucleotides are TGTGCCAGCAGCCAAGAGATTCGGAAAGGAAACACCATATATTTT. Its protein is CASSQEIRKGNTIYF.

This clonotype was recorded at least ten times. The V and J genes are TRBV11-3 and TRBJ1-2; D is unclear. The CDR3 totals 17 residues. V was pared by 5 bases and J by 4 bases, with 23 bases between. The germline V gene encodes CDR1 SGHNT and CDR2 YENEEA. The CDR3 DNA reads as TGTGCCAGCAGCATGTTAGCCGATCTCGGAAAGACCTATGGCTACACCTTC. Residues: CASSMLADLGKTYGYTF.

To note about this clonotype: This sequence may be a read error, since a much larger clone differs from it by one base. The CDR3 does not close with the conserved phenylalanine or tryptophan, likely indicating a read error. The rearrangement joins TRBV15 to TRBJ1-6, with TRBD1 matching 8 bases. Losses at the gene ends were 5 bases for V and 9 bases for J; bases not matched to a gene: 6. This CDR3 has 14 amino acids. Germline-derived CDR1 and CDR2 are LNHNV and YYDKDF (reference sequence). CDR3 loop: CATSLRGLGSPLHL. Written as DNA, the CDR3 is TGTGCCACCAGCCTCAGGGGGCTTGGTTCACCCCTCCACCTT.

This clonotype was seen repeatedly, ten times or more. This chain joins TRBV6-1 and TRBJ1-2; the D is unclear. The CDR3 loop spans 17 amino acids. Germline V lookup: CDR1 MNHNS, CDR2 SASEGT. V was clipped by 4 bases and J by 4 bases, with 22 bases between them. For the CDR3, the DNA is TGTGCCAGCAGTGCAATTGGCTCTATGCGAAAGACCTATGGCTACACCTTC. Protein sequence: CASSAIGSMRKTYGYTF.

This clonotype was picked up many times. The chain carries TRBV6-5 and TRBJ2-2; 8 nucleotides line up with TRBD2. The junction had 7 bases not matched to a gene; V was cut back by 7 bases and J by 3 bases. The germline CDR1 and CDR2 sequences are MNHEY and SVGAGI. The length of the CDR3 is 15 residues. In DNA, the CDR3 is TGTGCCAGCAACCCACTAGCGGACCACACCGGGGAGCTGTTTTTT. Protein: CASNPLADHTGELFF.

With regard to this clonotype: With a much larger clone just one base away, this may be a read error. CDR3 region: CAGSDRDNSPLHF. The CDR3 DNA follows: TGTGCCGGCAGTGACAGGGATAATTCACCCCTCCACTTT. This chain links TRBV6-4 with TRBJ1-6, with TRBD1 matching 7 bases. The CDR3 has 13 residues. The germline V gene has CDR1 MRHNA and CDR2 SNTAGT.

In regard to this clonotype: A much bigger clone sits one base away, suggesting this may be a read error. CDR3 in amino acids: CASSQDRGQGEQYF. As DNA, the CDR3 is TGTGCCAGCTCACAGGACAGGGGGCAGGGCGAGCAGTACTTC. This chain connects TRBV18 to TRBJ2-4; 11 nucleotides align to TRBD1. The end of the DNA is better explained by TRBJ2-7, so the J call may be wrong. In germline, CDR1 is KGHSH, CDR2 LQKENI. The CDR3 sequence is 14 residues long.

In regard to this clonotype: Given a much more abundant clone one base away, this may be a read error. The chain couples TRBV7-3 to TRBJ2-1; D not certain. Germline CDR1 SGHTA, CDR2 FQGTGA. The CDR3 has 14 residues. With 4 bases removed from V and 10 bases from J, the gap between germline ends came to 17 bases. CDR3 nucleotides: TGTGCCAGCAGCTCTGACGGACCGGGCTTCGAGCAGTTCTTC. Translated: CASSSDGPGFEQFF.

With regard to this clonotype: A read error may explain this, as a much larger clone is one base away. The rearrangement links TRBV9 to TRBJ1-2; D remains unclear. The CDR3 is made up of 13 amino acids. Germline values: CDR1 SGDLS, CDR2 YYNGEE. CDR3 sequence reads: CASGVDGSYGYTF. For the CDR3, the DNA is TGTGCCAGCGGCGTAGATGGGTCGTATGGCTACACCTTC.

A note on this clonotype: A much larger clone differs from this one at a single base, so this may be a read error. CDR3 nucleotides: TGTGCCAGCAGTTACAGGTCTCGGGATTACGAGCAGTACTTC. This gives the protein CASSYRSRDYEQYF. V usage is TRBV6-5 and J usage is TRBJ2-7; the D gene is possibly TRBD2 (5 bases). The CDR3 runs 14 residues. The germline CDR1 and CDR2 sequences are MNHEY and SVGAGI. V lost 2 bases and J 4 bases, leaving 12 bases between the germline ends.

In this sample, this clonotype turned up many times. CDR3 nucleotides: TGTGCCAGCAGTTTGGGTGCCAGTCCCTCCTACGAGCAGTACTTC. It codes for CASSLGASPSYEQYF. This rearrangement joins TRBV12-3 or TRBV12-4 to TRBJ2-7; D not resolved. The CDR3 extends over 15 amino acids. V was clipped by 3 bases and J by 0 bases, with 12 bases between them.

Remarks on this clonotype: A much bigger clone sits one base away, suggesting this may be a read error. The genes are TRBV19 and TRBJ2-7; unclear D gene. The germline V gene has CDR1 LNHDA and CDR2 SQIVND (reference sequence). CDR3 length: 13 residues. CDR3 DNA: TGTGCCAGTAGTATTGTCGGAGATTACGAGCAGTGCTTC. Translated: CASSIVGDYEQCF. Variable domain in full (rest from reference TRBV19 and TRBJ2-7): DGGITQSPKYLFRKEGQNVTLSCEQNLNHDAMYWYRQDPGQGLRLIYYSQIVNDFQKGDIAEGYSVSREKKESFPLTVTSAQKNPTAFYLCASSIVGDYEQCFGPGTRLTVT.

Notes on this clonotype: Possible read error: a much larger clone is one base away. The J gene is TRBJ2-1, the V gene TRBV7-3; 10 nucleotides line up with TRBD1. Germline loops: CDR1 SGHTA, CDR2 FQGTGA. The CDR3 length is 16 residues. The CDR3 region is CVSSRSRDRGHNEQFF. Here the CDR3 DNA reads TGTGTCAGCAGCAGAAGCCGGGACAGGGGCCACAATGAGCAGTTCTTC.

This clonotype was seen many times. The gene calls are TRBV2 and TRBJ1-1; 9 positions agree with TRBD1. J gave up 0 bases and V 3 bases, and 8 bases lay outside the gene matches. This CDR3 has 17 residues. Germline loops: CDR1 SNHLY, CDR2 FYNNEI. CDR3 nucleotide sequence: TGTGCCAGCAGTGATTCGACAGGGGGATTTATGAACACTGAAGCTTTCTTT. This encodes CASSDSTGGFMNTEAFF.

J is TRBJ2-4 and V is TRBV3-1, with TRBD1 as a possible D gene (6 bases). The CDR3 consists of 15 residues. From germline, CDR1 is LGHDT and CDR2 YNNKEL (reference sequence). The V and J ends lost 4 bases and 8 bases respectively, with 18 bases between them. CDR3 sequence: CASSRPDRGRDIQYF. Here the CDR3 DNA reads TGTGCCAGCAGCCGACCGGACAGAGGGAGAGACATTCAGTACTTC.

This clonotype was picked up many times. The J gene is TRBJ2-4, the V gene TRBV2; possibly TRBD2 for D (5 bases). The J call may be in error: the DNA end matches TRBJ2-7 better. The CDR3 has 14 residues. Germline CDR1 is SNHLY and CDR2 is FYNNEI. The CDR3 region has the DNA TGTGCCAGCAGTGACTCGTTCCGGGGTGGCGAGCAGTACTTC. The encoded protein is CASSDSFRGGEQYF.

This clonotype was counted ten times or more. The chain recombines TRBV18 with TRBJ2-7; D perhaps matches TRBD1 (6 bases). This CDR3 spans 15 amino acids. V was shortened by 4 bases and J by 5 bases, with 18 bases between the two germline ends. The V gene's germline CDR1 is KGHSH and CDR2 LQKENI. CDR3 loop: CASSLMVIQGDEQYF. CDR3 DNA: TGTGCCAGCTCACTGATGGTGATACAGGGTGACGAGCAGTACTTC.

This clonotype was found many times. The CDR3 loop is CASSVAKGGRKTYGYTF. The CDR3 DNA reads as TGTGCCAGCAGTGTCGCCAAAGGTGGGAGAAAGACCTATGGCTACACCTTC. V is TRBV6-6 and J is TRBJ1-2, with D unclear. In germline, CDR1 is MNHNY, CDR2 SVGAGI (reference sequence). Trimming shortened V by 5 bases and J by 4 bases, and 23 bases separated the two germline ends. The CDR3 sequence is 17 residues long.

Remarks on this clonotype: A much larger clone lies a single base off, so this may be a read error. The chain joins TRBV20-1 to TRBJ2-2; D may be TRBD2 (6 bases). Trimming cost V 5 bases and J 0 bases, with 10 bases left between them. This CDR3 region has 14 residues. Germline V gives CDR1 DFQATT, CDR2 SNEGSKA (reference sequence). This chain's CDR3 is CSALGTSNTGELFF. The DNA of the CDR3 is TGCAGTGCTCTCGGGACTTCGAACACCGGGGAGCTGTTTTTT.

Concerning this clonotype itself: A read error is possible here, since a much larger clone lies one base away. The CDR3 carries no conserved terminal phenylalanine or tryptophan, so it likely arises from a read error. The J gene is TRBJ2-1, the V gene TRBV6-6; D might be TRBD2 (6 bases). Per the germline V gene, CDR1 is MNHNY and CDR2 is SVGAGI (reference sequence). Deletions cut 7 bases from V and 7 bases from J, with 11 bases between. This CDR3 contains 12 residues. The CDR3 region has the DNA TGTGCCAGCACTGTGACTAGAAATGAGCAGTTCCTC. This sequence encodes CASTVTRNEQFL.

Turning to this clonotype: A read error is possible here, since a much larger clone lies one base away. Because the CDR3 is missing its conserved closing phenylalanine or tryptophan, this is likely a read error. The J gene is TRBJ2-1, the V gene TRBV11-1, with 7 positions matching TRBD2. V gave up 5 bases and J gave up 9 bases; unmatched junction bases: 7. The germline CDR1 and CDR2 sequences are SGHAT and FQDESV (reference sequence). This CDR3 contains 13 residues. The CDR3 region is CASSPGTITEQFL. CDR3 nucleotide sequence: TGTGCCAGCAGCCCAGGGACTATCACTGAGCAGTTCCTC.

This clonotype was seen at least ten times. The chain employs TRBV24-1 and TRBJ1-2, with D unclear. The germline V and J ends were trimmed by 5 bases and 4 bases, with 22 bases remaining between them. The CDR3 length is 17 residues. CDR1 and CDR2 from the germline V gene are KGHDR and SFDVKD. The CDR3 DNA is TGTGCCACCAGTGTTTACTGTAGTACCAGAAAGACCTATGGCTACACCTTC. It codes for CATSVYCSTRKTYGYTF.

This clonotype was found many times. The genes are TRBV2 and TRBJ2-1, with D tentatively TRBD1 (7 bases). With 9 bases removed from V and 5 bases from J, the gap between germline ends came to 23 bases. The CDR3 consists of 16 residues. Germline loops: CDR1 SNHLY, CDR2 FYNNEI. For the CDR3, the DNA is TGTGCCAGAAAGATGGGAGACAGGGCGGGAAACAATGAGCAGTTCTTC. Protein: CARKMGDRAGNNEQFF.

Note on this clonotype: A read error may produce the germline difference seen at one junction end. This chain connects TRBV3-1 to TRBJ2-5, with D unresolved. CDR3 length equals 17 residues. The germline CDR1 and CDR2 sequences are LGHDT and YNNKEL (reference sequence). This chain's CDR3 is CASSARVPISFSETQSF. The CDR3 DNA follows: TGTGCCAGCAGCGCTAGAGTTCCCATTTCTTTCTCTGAGACCCAGTCCTTC.

The sample holds many counts of this clonotype. CDR3 protein: CASSEVPHNQPQHF. CDR3 DNA: TGTGCCAGCAGTGAAGTTCCCCACAATCAGCCCCAGCATTTT. This chain connects TRBV6-1 to TRBJ1-5; D ambiguous. V was shortened by 1 base and J by 3 bases, with 7 bases between the two germline ends. The V gene's germline CDR1 is MNHNS and CDR2 SASEGT. There are 14 residues in the CDR3.

This clonotype was found many times. The chain recombines TRBV28 with TRBJ2-7; no clear D. V shed 7 bases and J shed 3 bases, with 13 bases lying between them. The CDR3 length is 13 residues. From germline, CDR1 is MDHEN and CDR2 SYDVKM. CDR3 nucleotide sequence: TGTGCCAGCACCCACCCCCCACGCTACGAGCAGTACTTC. This encodes CASTHPPRYEQYF.

This clonotype was observed at least ten times. V and J are TRBV3-1 and TRBJ1-1; D gene ambiguous. CDR1 is LGHDT, CDR2 YNNKEL, per germline (reference sequence). V was pared by 1 base and J by 1 base, with 7 bases between. CDR3 size: 14 residues. The chain's CDR3 is CASSQVGPNTEAFF. DNA of the CDR3: TGTGCCAGCAGCCAAGTAGGACCGAACACTGAAGCTTTCTTT.

The gene calls are TRBV18 and TRBJ2-1, with TRBD1 matching 7 bases. CDR3 length equals 14 residues. Trimming at V came to 3 bases and at J to 5 bases, leaving 4 bases not matched to a gene. Germline V gene lookup returns CDR1 KGHSH and CDR2 LQKENI. DNA for the CDR3: TGTGCCAGCTCACCCGGGACAGTAAACAATGAGCAGTTCTTC. This gives the protein CASSPGTVNNEQFF.